The text below deals with one TCR beta chain. As handled by the study authors: Amplification from reference gene primers served as the basis for estimated nucleated cell counts. Generated by immunoSEQ multiplex PCR, the TCRdb table keeps only in-frame clones and is missing some. V and J calls and clone size are given by that table; D and trimming were obtained from the DNA. The table records 150,000 or so clones, around 80% of them present only once. The record originates from a study of blood T cell repertoires in COVID-19. Overall study: Samples of COVID-19 (acute and convalescent) were obtained from the United States, Italy and Spain. PBMCs, B-cell-depleted T cells, or T cells provided the cDNA or gDNA that made up the material.

In germline, CDR1 is SGHAT, CDR2 FQDESV (reference sequence). The V segment lost 5 bases and the J segment 2 bases; nucleotides outside the gene matches: 9. This CDR3 is 15 amino acids long. This TCR was recovered from a human donor with acute or convalescent COVID-19. The donor label of this sample is uncertain. The source material was peripheral blood. V is TRBV11-1 and J is TRBJ2-7; 7 nucleotides match TRBD1. CDR3 sequence reads: CASSPRDRGTYEQYF. The CDR3 nucleotides are TGTGCCAGCAGCCCCCGGGACAGAGGGACCTACGAGCAGTACTTC.